This TCR beta chain was identified in a study of blood T cell repertoires in COVID-19. Study context: Material from acute and convalescent COVID-19 was sourced from the United States, Italy and Spain. Sample material is recorded as cDNA or gDNA derived from T cells, B-cell-depleted T cells, or PBMCs.

Original data processing: Reference gene primer amplification gave estimated nucleated cell counts. Clones were sequenced by immunoSEQ multiplex PCR, and TCRdb holds only the in-frame ones, with some missing. That table is the source of V, J and clone size, and D and trimming were worked out from the DNA. The sample records around 63,000 clones, 85% to 90% being singletons. CDR3 length equals 16 residues. Trimming at V came to 2 bases and at J to 3 bases, leaving 5 bases not matched to a gene. CDR1 and CDR2 from the germline V gene are ENHRY and SYGVKD. This rearrangement joins TRBV10-3 to TRBJ1-5, with 9 bases identical to TRBD1. The TCR sequence derives from a woman in her fifties or sixties with COVID-19, enrolled during active disease. The sample comprised peripheral blood. CDR3 in DNA: TGTGCCATCAGTGAGGGGACAGGGATATCCAATCAGCCCCAGCATTTT. This encodes CAISEGTGISNQPQHF.